This passage covers 21 T cell receptor beta chains from one sample sequenced in a study of shared clonotypes between healthy human individuals. TCRdb keeps only in-frame clones here, not all; method: immunoSEQ multiplex PCR. The sample lists millions of clones; around 90% were seen once. The specimen sequenced was naive CD4+ T cells sorted from blood. Stated subset: CD45RA+ positively selected. The receptors derive from a man between 18 and 29 years old in good health.

V usage is TRBV4-3 and J usage is TRBJ2-3; possibly TRBD2 for D (6 bases). Trimming stripped 1 base from V and 2 bases from J, with 16 bases between. In germline, CDR1 is LGHNA, CDR2 YSLEER. The CDR3 runs to 17 residues. CDR3 protein: CASSQVGREFYTDTQYF. The CDR3 coding sequence is TGCGCCAGCAGCCAAGTGGGTCGGGAGTTCTACACAGATACGCAGTATTTT.

The chain has TRBV27 and TRBJ2-3; D is unclear. CDR1 is MNHEY, CDR2 SMNVEV, per germline (reference sequence). The CDR3 is 15 amino acids. V lost 5 bases, J lost 1 base, and 13 bases lay in between. The CDR3 region has the DNA TGTGCCAGCAGTCCGGACCATACCCGCACAGATACGCAGTATTTT. Amino acids: CASSPDHTRTDTQYF.

This chain connects TRBV7-9 to TRBJ2-5, with D hard to call. Trimming stripped 6 bases from V and 4 bases from J, with 15 bases between. This CDR3 has 14 residues. Germline CDR1 and CDR2: SEHNR and FQNEAQ (reference sequence). For the CDR3, the DNA is TGTGCCAGCAGTTCGTCCGTGGTACTAGAGACCCAGTACTTC. It is translated as CASSSSVVLETQYF.

The chain combines TRBV5-4 with TRBJ2-5; D unresolved. Germline loops: CDR1 SGHNT, CDR2 YYREEE (reference sequence). The CDR3 extends over 14 amino acids. Trimming left V 0 bases short and J 2 bases short, with 8 bases between. CDR3: CASSLDPLQETQYF. The CDR3 coding sequence is TGTGCCAGCAGCTTGGATCCCTTACAAGAGACCCAGTACTTC. The full variable domain, in which reference TRBV5-4 and TRBJ2-5 provide the parts outside the CDR3, is ETGVTQSPTHLIKTRGQQVTLRCSSQSGHNTVSWYQQALGQGPQFIFQYYREEENGRGNFPPRFSGLQFPNYSSELNVNALELDDSALYLCASSLDPLQETQYFGPGTRLLVL.

V usage is TRBV9 and J usage is TRBJ2-2; D tentatively fits TRBD1 or TRBD2 (5 bases each). Germline CDR1 is SGDLS and CDR2 is YYNGEE. Trimming cost V 3 bases and J 5 bases, with 11 bases left between them. The CDR3 length is 14 residues. Here the CDR3 reads CASSGDPQTGELFF. The CDR3 nucleotides read TGTGCCAGCAGCGGGGACCCTCAGACCGGGGAGCTGTTTTTT.

The chain carries TRBV10-2 and TRBJ1-4; D gene unclear. The CDR3 spans 14 residues. Germline V lookup: CDR1 WSHSY, CDR2 SAAADI. Trimming removed 3 bases from V and 4 bases from J, with 9 bases in between. CDR3 sequence reads: CASSEPALNEKLFF. For the CDR3, the DNA is TGCGCCAGCAGTGAACCAGCACTTAATGAAAAACTGTTTTTT.

This chain connects TRBV18 to TRBJ2-1; D is perhaps TRBD2 (6 bases). The germline V and J ends were trimmed by 1 base and 8 bases, with 15 bases remaining between them. The CDR3 totals 15 residues. Germline V gives CDR1 KGHSH, CDR2 LQKENI. DNA of the CDR3: TGTGCCAGCTCACCACGGCAAGACGCGGGGTATGAGCAGTTCTTC. This gives the protein CASSPRQDAGYEQFF. The entire variable domain, with the rest obtained from reference TRBV18 and TRBJ2-1, is as follows: NAGVMQNPRHLVRRRGQEARLRCSPMKGHSHVYWYRQLPEEGLKFMVYLQKENIIDESGMPKERFSAEFPKEGPSILRIQQVVRGDSAAYFCASSPRQDAGYEQFFGPGTRLTVL.

The V and J genes are TRBV27 and TRBJ2-4; TRBD2 matches 7 bases. J gave up 11 bases and V 0 bases, and 7 bases lay outside the gene matches. The CDR3 contains 14 residues. Per the germline V gene, CDR1 is MNHEY and CDR2 is SMNVEV (reference sequence). The CDR3 DNA is TGTGCCAGCAGTTTATCGCGGGAGCCACCAGTTCAGTACTTC. This codes for CASSLSREPPVQYF.

The CDR3 DNA is TGTGCCAGCAGCGCGGGGACAGCAGCCTACGAGCAGTACTTC. Translating gives CASSAGTAAYEQYF. The chain couples TRBV5-5 to TRBJ2-7; TRBD1 is a possible D gene (7 bases). The germline V gene has CDR1 SGHKS and CDR2 YYEKEE (reference sequence). V was shortened by 4 bases and J by 2 bases, with 13 bases between the two germline ends. The CDR3 is 14 residues long.

This clone occurred once. Here the CDR3 reads CASSPRRYSGGADTQYF. The CDR3, as DNA: TGTGCCAGCAGCCCCAGACGTTATAGCGGGGGGGCAGATACGCAGTATTTT. The rearrangement joins TRBV2 to TRBJ2-3; 11 nucleotides match TRBD2. The CDR3 has 17 residues. Germline trimming cut 6 bases from V and 4 bases from J; bases unmatched to any gene: 12. CDR1 and CDR2 from the germline V gene are SNHLY and FYNNEI.

This chain connects TRBV7-8 to TRBJ2-7; D is undetermined. Germline assignment: CDR1 SGHVS and CDR2 FQNEAQ. Between the trimmed V and J ends, which lost 9 bases and 2 bases, there was a span of 8 bases. The CDR3 sequence is 11 residues long. The CDR3 here is CASVQTYEQYF. The CDR3 region has the DNA TGTGCCAGTGTACAAACCTACGAGCAGTACTTC.

The chain recombines TRBV7-9 with TRBJ2-7; 8 bases map to TRBD2. The CDR3 is 13 residues long. V shed 5 bases and J 2 bases; nucleotides not matched to a gene: 2. The germline V gene encodes CDR1 SEHNR and CDR2 FQNEAQ (reference sequence). The DNA for the CDR3 is TGTGCCAGCAGCGTTAGCGGGGCCTACGAGCAGTACTTC. It encodes CASSVSGAYEQYF.

V usage is TRBV7-9 and J usage is TRBJ2-2; D is unclear. V dropped 5 bases and J dropped 6 bases, with 10 bases sitting between them. Germline V gene data show CDR1 as SEHNR and CDR2 as FQNEAQ (reference sequence). This CDR3 contains 13 residues. The CDR3 sequence is CASSPANAGELFF. CDR3 nucleotide sequence: TGTGCCAGCAGCCCAGCCAACGCCGGGGAGCTGTTTTTT.

The sample holds one count of this clone. The rearrangement joins TRBV6-6 to TRBJ2-3; tentatively, D is TRBD2 (5 bases). CDR1 and CDR2 (germline): MNHNY, SVGAGI (reference sequence). Trimming shortened V by 6 bases and J by 0 bases, and 7 bases separated the two germline ends. The CDR3 loop spans 13 amino acids. This chain's CDR3 is CASRRASTDTQYF. CDR3 in DNA: TGTGCCAGCAGGAGGGCGAGCACAGATACGCAGTATTTT.

This clone was counted once. V usage is TRBV10-2 and J usage is TRBJ1-2; weak D call: TRBD1 (5 bases). The germline gives CDR1 WSHSY, CDR2 SAAADI. The CDR3 is 13 residues long. Trimming stripped 6 bases from V and 0 bases from J, with 8 bases between. CDR3 protein: CASRGTSNYGYTF. CDR3 in DNA: TGCGCCAGCAGGGGGACCTCTAACTATGGCTACACCTTC.

V is TRBV6-6 and J is TRBJ2-3, with D tentatively TRBD1 (5 bases). Germline V lookup: CDR1 MNHNY, CDR2 SVGAGI (reference sequence). The CDR3 spans 14 residues. Deletions cut 6 bases from V and 5 bases from J, with 15 bases between. The CDR3 DNA reads TGTGCCAGCAGGTATCAAGGGGTCAAAGATACGCAGTATTTT. It encodes CASRYQGVKDTQYF.

V is TRBV20-1 and J is TRBJ2-7; D remains ambiguous. The germline gives CDR1 DFQATT, CDR2 SNEGSKA (reference sequence). Trimming removed 6 bases from V and 5 bases from J, with 11 bases in between. The CDR3 length is 11 residues. This CDR3 is CSASVSHEQYF. For the CDR3, the DNA is TGCAGTGCGTCCGTGTCCCACGAGCAGTACTTC.

V is TRBV30 and J is TRBJ2-3; the D is unclear. The V end was cut by 4 bases, the J end by 2 bases, with 13 bases between. Germline values: CDR1 GTSNPN, CDR2 SVGIG (reference sequence). This CDR3 contains 14 residues. CDR3 nucleotide sequence: TGTGCCTGGACCCTATTAGGTTTCACAGATACGCAGTATTTT. Encoded protein: CAWTLLGFTDTQYF. Complete variable domain (other parts from reference TRBV30 and TRBJ2-3): SQTIHQWPATLVQPVGSPLSLECTVEGTSNPNLYWYRQAAGRGLQLLFYSVGIGQISSEVPQNLSASRPQDRQFILSSKKLLLSDSGFYLCAWTLLGFTDTQYFGPGTRLTVL.

V and J are TRBV5-6 and TRBJ2-1, with unresolved D. CDR3 size: 13 residues. The germline CDR1 and CDR2 sequences are SGHDT and YYEEEE. Between the trimmed V and J ends, which lost 1 base and 8 bases, there was a span of 10 bases. CDR3 residues: CASSLPGPDEQFF. The DNA of the CDR3 is TGTGCCAGCAGCTTGCCCGGTCCGGATGAGCAGTTCTTC.

The J gene is TRBJ2-5, the V gene TRBV9; TRBD2 matches 9 bases. The V gene end was trimmed by 3 bases and the J gene end by 2 bases; junction bases not matched to a gene: 11. Germline CDR1 reads SGDLS; CDR2 reads YYNGEE. The CDR3 is made up of 17 amino acids. CDR3 sequence: CASSALYGSGGQETQYF. The CDR3 region has the DNA TGTGCCAGCAGCGCCCTGTACGGTAGCGGGGGACAAGAGACCCAGTACTTC. Drawing the rest from reference TRBV9 and TRBJ2-5, the complete variable domain is DSGVTQTPKHLITATGQRVTLRCSPRSGDLSVYWYQQSLDQGLQFLIQYYNGEERAKGNILERFSAQQFPDLHSELNLSSLELGDSALYFCASSALYGSGGQETQYFGPGTRLLVL.

V gene TRBV19 combines with J gene TRBJ2-3, with 7 bases aligning to TRBD1. The CDR3 is made up of 16 amino acids. The junction had 6 bases not matched to a gene; V was cut back by 3 bases and J by 0 bases. From germline, CDR1 is LNHDA and CDR2 SQIVND (reference sequence). The CDR3 reads CASSINRGTSTDTQYF. The CDR3 DNA is TGTGCCAGTAGTATCAACAGGGGTACTAGCACAGATACGCAGTATTTT.